This T cell receptor (beta chain) appears in the sequencing data of a study of post-analysis software for immune sequencing data. Study-level findings and limits: Patients showed TRBV5-6, TRBV5-1 and TRBV20-1 among a handful of TRBV segments more frequent than in controls. Samples made in the same batch grouped tightly together by F measure.

Deletions cut 5 bases from V and 6 bases from J, with 9 bases between. CDR3 length: 12 residues. Germline V CDR1 and CDR2: SNHLY, FYNNEI. cDNA libraries of TCR beta carried unique molecular identifiers. Input amounts of 1 to 10 million T cells were used. These gave approximately 500,000 cDNA molecules, so each molecule approximated one T cell. TCRdb recomputed calls from the PCR reads with MiXCR, one row per CDR3 protein. Of about 540,000 distinct CDR3 sequences listed, roughly 34% are singletons. This clonotype occurred a few times. Its antigen remains unidentified. V usage is TRBV2 and J usage is TRBJ2-3, with D maybe TRBD1 (6 bases). The sequence was obtained from a girl under 18 with multiple sclerosis. Material: blood. The CDR3 DNA reads as TGTGCCAGCAGTACACAGGGTGATACGCAGTATTTT. Translated, it gives CASSTQGDTQYF.